The present T cell receptor beta chain was sequenced within a study of spatial heterogeneity in lung cancer (dated by TCRdb to about 2019). A note on the overall study: Beta-chain transcripts were consistently detected in greater numbers than alpha-chain transcripts, which likely reflected higher beta-chain transcript abundance. The study quantitatively compared TCR alpha and beta repertoires across multiple tumor regions, matched nontumor lung and blood in non-small cell lung cancer. The study linked features of the TCR repertoire to counts of nonsynonymous mutations, which were determined by whole-exome sequencing of tumor tissue. At surgery, both alpha and beta chains were TCR-sequenced in around 240 tumor regions, roughly 64 matched nontumor lung samples and just over 55 PBMC samples. In the raw uncorrected reads, each unique combination of TCR and UMI appeared more than ten times on average.

In the paper's terms, the time point label means: sample taken at primary tumor resection. TCR sequencing used whole RNA extracted from tumor and nontumor lung tissue, or from cryopreserved PBMC samples, without cell sorting. Samples were obtained from approximately 70 patients with early-stage, untreated non-small cell lung cancer from the lung TRACERx cohort. A patient was chosen for TCR sequencing only when enough RNA was available from at least two tumor regions. Study-wide conclusions, independent of this receptor: Ubiquitous expanded tumor TCRs showed up in blood more often at tumor resection than at routine follow-up. Additional single-cell paired TCR alpha and beta sequencing was considered necessary to confirm, at a functional level, the hypothesis that regional TCRs recognize regional mutations.

Points on this clonotype: Its antigen is unknown. Base qualities were left out, and no much larger clone turns up one base away.

The protocol used for the library was 5' RACE. Sequencing was performed on a NextSeq 500. The TCR library protocol attached a unique molecular identifier to each TCR cDNA molecule to allow correction of PCR and sequencing errors. The study's processing was this. Decombinator tools were used for TCR identification, UMI-based error correction and CDR3 extraction. TCRs above a frequency of 2 per 1,000, corresponding to the top 1% of the tumor frequency distribution, were defined as expanded. Rényi diversity was computed with the R vegan package after subsampling each repertoire 100 times to 5,000 TCRs. CDR3 similarity networks were constructed using string-kernel similarity of amino acid triplets, with links drawn between CDR3s whose pairwise similarity was above 0.82. Clones were called with MiXCR by TCRdb after fastp trimmed the public reads at Q25, and only in-frame beta chains were retained. Entries are consolidated by CDR3 protein sequence, retaining the most common genes and DNA. The V and J calls and clone size come from TCRdb's table, not from the authors' own analysis. The sample table holds some 47,000 distinct CDR3 sequences, of which around 7.6% were seen once. The ten largest clones represent about 12% of the sample.

This TCR was recovered from a female donor with early-stage non-small cell lung cancer. The sequences come from PBMCs, collected at surgery.

The CDR3 region reads CATGLYSGNTIYF. The base sequence is TGTGCCACGGGCTTATACTCTGGAAACACCATATATTTT. The sequence is built from TRBV15 and TRBJ1-3, with the D segment identity uncertain. Reading from cysteine to phenylalanine, the CDR3 counts 13 amino acids. The kept DNA is CDR3 alone, 39 bases in frame from the first base. The germline V gene (reference sequence) yields LNHNV for CDR1 and YYDKDF for CDR2. V is cut by 9 bases and J by 0 bases, and the space between the germline ends is 9 bases.